Listed below are T cell receptor beta chains from one sample, sequenced in a study of neoadjuvant anti-PD-1 for oral cavity cancer. Some clones are missing from TCRdb's copy, which holds only in-frame ones; the method was immunoSEQ multiplex PCR. This table holds roughly 68,000 clones, roughly nine tenths found once. The specimen was PBMCs, collected after nivolumab (anti-PD-1) treatment. The receptors here all came from a person aged 40 to 85 with oral cavity squamous cell carcinoma. The conserved cysteine and the conserved F or W are not part of the CDR3 here.

j_gene: TRBJ2-5
v_gene: TRBV5-4
CDR3aa: ASSVRGFSETQY

j_gene: TRBJ2-7
v_gene: TRBV28
CDR3aa: ASIDRNLYEQY

j_gene: TRBJ2-3
v_gene: TRBV7-2
CDR3aa: ASSLSLTSGGTDTQY

j_gene: TRBJ2-2
v_gene: TRBV5-1
CDR3aa: ASSGGLAANTGELF

j_gene: TRBJ1-4
v_gene: TRBV9
CDR3aa: ASSVAPAGTGNEKLF

j_gene: TRBJ1-4
v_gene: TRBV5-1
CDR3aa: ASSSGQGAGEKLF

j_gene: TRBJ1-1
v_gene: TRBV18
CDR3aa: ASSSPDGMNTEAF

j_gene: TRBJ2-1
v_gene: TRBV6-4
CDR3aa: ASSSMGLLAGGDTYNEQF

j_gene: TRBJ1-2
v_gene: TRBV18
CDR3aa: ASSRRQGVQPMEGGYT

j_gene: TRBJ1-1
v_gene: TRBV6-1
CDR3aa: ASSEASARPVMN

j_gene: TRBJ1-2
v_gene: TRBV7-2
CDR3aa: ASSLVPGGNYGYT

j_gene: TRBJ2-5
v_gene: TRBV5-1
CDR3aa: ASSFGGGRETQY

j_gene: TRBJ1-1
v_gene: TRBV2
CDR3aa: ASTPNGGPEAF

j_gene: TRBJ1-2
v_gene: TRBV6-1
CDR3aa: ASSDGQGRGYT

j_gene: TRBJ1-2
v_gene: TRBV28
CDR3aa: ASSPSTGDYGYT

j_gene: TRBJ2-7
v_gene: TRBV19
CDR3aa: ASRRGQGTYEQY

j_gene: TRBJ2-6
v_gene: TRBV5-1
CDR3aa: ASSLGLLSGANVLT

j_gene: TRBJ2-2
v_gene: TRBV19
CDR3aa: ASSIFGTGLLTGELF

j_gene: TRBJ2-6
v_gene: TRBV5-1
CDR3aa: ASSLGDSGANVLT

j_gene: TRBJ2-1
v_gene: TRBV19
CDR3aa: ASTRTGDFYNEQF

j_gene: TRBJ1-5
v_gene: TRBV5-5
CDR3aa: ASTTGGKNQPQH

j_gene: TRBJ1-6
v_gene: TRBV7-9
CDR3aa: ASRDYAGVNSPLH

j_gene: TRBJ2-5
v_gene: TRBV6-1
CDR3aa: ASSERGGLDGETQY

j_gene: TRBJ1-2
v_gene: TRBV5-4
CDR3aa: ATMVGQADWGYT

j_gene: TRBJ1-5
v_gene: TRBV28
CDR3aa: ASSSSGTPSNQPQH

j_gene: TRBJ1-1
v_gene: TRBV10-3
CDR3aa: AISVGGLVSRTEAF

j_gene: TRBJ2-1
v_gene: TRBV9
CDR3aa: ASSVGQGNYNEQF

j_gene: TRBJ2-1
v_gene: TRBV5-1
CDR3aa: ASSIGQGVYEQF

j_gene: TRBJ2-6
v_gene: TRBV15
CDR3aa: ATSRGYHLSGANVLT

j_gene: TRBJ2-4
v_gene: TRBV7-2
CDR3aa: ASSLSPGPHNIQY

j_gene: TRBJ2-5
v_gene: TRBV9
CDR3aa: ASSPQRLAGTETQY

j_gene: TRBJ2-1
v_gene: TRBV7-8
CDR3aa: ASSLSYMDGV

j_gene: TRBJ2-1
v_gene: TRBV13
CDR3aa: ASSVAGASYNEQF

j_gene: TRBJ2-7
v_gene: TRBV2
CDR3aa: ASSEALHLAGSDEQY

j_gene: TRBJ1-6
v_gene: TRBV5-5
CDR3aa: ASSLDGSYNSPLH

j_gene: TRBJ2-7
v_gene: TRBV6-4
CDR3aa: ASSEEAGTIYEQY

j_gene: TRBJ2-1
v_gene: TRBV7-9
CDR3aa: ASSLELAGDNEQF

j_gene: TRBJ2-3
v_gene: TRBV7-2
CDR3aa: ASSLVYRTDTQY

j_gene: TRBJ2-1
v_gene: TRBV11-3
CDR3aa: ASSLDQGGSGSYNEQF

j_gene: TRBJ1-5
v_gene: TRBV7-8
CDR3aa: ASSLEGGVKPQH

j_gene: TRBJ1-6
v_gene: TRBV5-5
CDR3aa: ASSTRDREPLH

j_gene: TRBJ2-1
v_gene: TRBV4-1
CDR3aa: ASSQEGGGLYNEQF

j_gene: TRBJ1-5
v_gene: TRBV28
CDR3aa: ASSFGARNQPQH

j_gene: TRBJ1-2
v_gene: TRBV5-1
CDR3aa: ASSTTGTGVLHGYT

j_gene: TRBJ2-1
v_gene: TRBV5-4
CDR3aa: ASSSLAGGSREQF

j_gene: TRBJ2-7
v_gene: TRBV15
CDR3aa: ATSRTGSSYEQY

j_gene: TRBJ2-5
v_gene: TRBV7-9
CDR3aa: ASSLVPAGEEETQY

j_gene: TRBJ1-1
v_gene: TRBV6-1
CDR3aa: ASSEALRGAIFTEAF

j_gene: TRBJ2-7
v_gene: TRBV5-5
CDR3aa: ASSLARLVKSREQY

j_gene: TRBJ2-5
v_gene: TRBV7-8
CDR3aa: ASSSRLVRGETQY

j_gene: TRBJ2-7
v_gene: TRBV27
CDR3aa: ASSSSGMTYEQY

j_gene: TRBJ2-7
v_gene: TRBV11-3
CDR3aa: ASSTGQGDGQY

j_gene: TRBJ1-2
v_gene: TRBV6-5
CDR3aa: ASSYSGGNYGYT

j_gene: TRBJ2-1
v_gene: TRBV7-3
CDR3aa: ASSPSGNEQF